This TCR beta chain was documented in a study of blood T cell repertoires in COVID-19. In the study overall: Sites in the United States, Italy and Spain provided acute and convalescent COVID-19 samples.

Original data processing: The assay estimated nucleated cells by amplifying reference gene primers. Only in-frame clones appear in the TCRdb table, and some are missing; sequencing was by immunoSEQ multiplex PCR. V and J calls and clone size come straight from that table; D and trimming were deduced from the DNA. The profile shows some 220,000 clones, around 90% of them singletons. The sequence was collected from a woman aged 18-30 years who had recovered from COVID-19. Sample: peripheral blood.

The CDR3 nucleotides read TGTGCCTGGGGACTAGCGAATCGGAATGAGCAGTTCTTC. Translated, it gives CAWGLANRNEQFF. The genes are TRBV30 and TRBJ2-1, with 9 bases lining up with TRBD2. This CDR3 is 13 amino acids long. After removal of 5 bases from V and 7 bases from J, the junction contained 6 bases not matched to a gene. Germline V gives CDR1 GTSNPN, CDR2 SVGIG (reference sequence).